A selection of T cell receptor beta chains follows, all from one sample in a study of cytomegalovirus exposure and HLA in healthy donors. TCRdb keeps only in-frame clones here, not all; method: immunoSEQ multiplex PCR. The repertoire holds 70,000 to 80,000 clones, with nearly 80% as singletons. Sequenced sample: PBMCs. All receptors come from a middle-aged woman in good health and CMV-seropositive. CDR3s include the opening cysteine and the closing phenylalanine or tryptophan.

v_call	cdr3_aa
TRBV19	CASSIYRGRGQPQHF
TRBV5-8	CASSWELNEKLFF
TRBV5-4	CASSQTGTVDYEQYF
TRBV6-1	CASSVRGNEKTQYF
TRBV7-2	CASSTLGRGASSYNEQFF
TRBV7-2	CASSSSGTGGHEQYF
TRBV7-2	CASSLGSSRGGPDTQYF
TRBV5-1	CASSYLGTQETQYF
TRBV5-5	CASSWGGLNQPQHF
TRBV27	CASSLRPTGGQPQHF
TRBV6-5	CASSPRRELYGYTF
TRBV7-9	CASSSGQGEVSDTQYF
TRBV5-4	CASSLEGARQPQHF
TRBV9	CSSSETGQANYGYTF
TRBV15	CATSAGQGASTEAFF
TRBV28	CAGRTGGNSPLHF
TRBV19	CASSIGFVRGTGELFF
TRBV5-5	CASSLQGAEGNTIYF
TRBV4-2	CASSQEPSGAPYEQYF
TRBV7-3	CASSLDAGTEAFF
TRBV6-1	CASSVAPGDNQPQHF
TRBV28	CASSVPVFRDKANYGYTF
TRBV19	CASSMTTGTADEKLFF
TRBV29-1	CSVDIRGRAFF
TRBV7-2	CASSLLPRGGVHEKLFF
TRBV5-1	CASRTDRVGSPLHF
TRBV7-9	CASSSTGLQETQYF
TRBV19	CASSIDVGGDPFF
TRBV19	CASSPTLAGILYEQYF
TRBV4-3	CASSHGTGGSYEQYF
TRBV6-1	CASRTPGGIPREQFF
TRBV6-5	CASRSGSSYEQYF
TRBV29-1	CSVETGHGIREQYF
TRBV5-6	CASSPTGEGQPQHF
TRBV7-3	CASSEEGQGNTEAFF
TRBV19	CASSRTAEEQYF
TRBV2	CASSGLAVGGELFF
TRBV28	CASSLGFRILMNTEAFF
TRBV6-5	CASSPQGVVYEQYF
TRBV27	CASSEQGSLLLPLHF
TRBV7-2	CASSPGLAGGQEQFF
TRBV5-6	CASSLLFGQGSETQYF
TRBV19	CASSGTGVGNQPQHF
TRBV7-8	CASSLNVKDRVYEQYF
TRBV28	CASSLAPGGTQPQHF
TRBV19	CASTATGGLETQYF
TRBV4-1	CASSQQGPETQYF
TRBV4-1	CASSRYHRVSSIGDNEQFF
TRBV4-3	CASSQEGHGNTEAFF
TRBV27	CASSLYTGGRGTEAFF
TRBV7-7	CASSLEVGVSTDTQYF
TRBV2	CASGVGGDKFDGYTF
TRBV5-4	CASSWRGSTDTQYF
TRBV18	CASSPGQGAGNEQFF
TRBV6-5	CASRDDRAFIYGYTF
TRBV7-6	CASSKRGQGMYEQYF
TRBV5-1	CASSLGGGAADVLTF
TRBV9	CASSVGTDYGYTF
TRBV4-1	CASSQDYRGYTEAFF